Given below is one T cell receptor beta chain in context. Its target is unknown. Germline V CDR1 and CDR2: MNHEY, SMNVEV (reference sequence). This CDR3 has 14 amino acids. V lost 2 bases, J lost 7 bases, and 11 bases lay in between. This sample was included in a study of shared clonotypes between healthy human individuals. Study conclusions and caveats: Generally, naive subsets came out with larger estimated richness than memory subsets.

The naive CD8 population came from CD45RO-negative cells selected for CCR7, without terminally differentiated effector memory CD45RA+ cells. Assay execution took place at the deep level. In the original workflow: ImmunoSEQ yielded junction-only sequences lacking quality scores, so filtering differed. The data were produced by immunoSEQ multiplex PCR, yet TCRdb's version contains in-frame clones alone and is incomplete. The V and J calls and clone size are taken from that table; D and trimming were inferred from the DNA. The table lists 750,000 to 1,000,000 clones, 80% to 95% of them singletons, with around 24% in the top ten.

The V call is TRBV27, the J call TRBJ1-4; maybe TRBD1 (6 bases). The origin of this receptor is a young man in good health. Sequenced input: naive CD8+ T cells sorted from blood. The DNA of the CDR3 is TGTGCCAGCAGTTTAGTAGGGGGAGGTGAAAAACTGTTTTTT. Translated, it gives CASSLVGGGEKLFF. Variable domain in full (rest from reference TRBV27 and TRBJ1-4): EAQVTQNPRYLITVTGKKLTVTCSQNMNHEYMSWYRQDPGLGLRQIYYSMNVEVTDKGDVPEGYKVSRKEKRNFPLILESPSPNQTSLYFCASSLVGGGEKLFFGSGTQLSVL.